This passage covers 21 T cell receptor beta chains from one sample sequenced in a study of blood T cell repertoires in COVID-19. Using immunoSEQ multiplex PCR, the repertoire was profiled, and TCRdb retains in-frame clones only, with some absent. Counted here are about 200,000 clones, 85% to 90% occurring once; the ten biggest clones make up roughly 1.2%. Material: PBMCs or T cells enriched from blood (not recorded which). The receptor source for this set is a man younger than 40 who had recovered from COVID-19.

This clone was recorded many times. The CDR3 loop reads CASSLEPRGVWDTQYF. DNA of the CDR3: TGTGCCAGCAGCTTGGAACCTCGGGGGGTTTGGGATACGCAGTATTTT. This chain connects TRBV7-2 to TRBJ2-3; TRBD2 aligns across 7 bases. V was pared by 3 bases and J by 6 bases, with 12 bases of the junction left unmatched. Germline CDR1 is SGHTA and CDR2 is FQGNSA. The CDR3 extends over 16 amino acids.

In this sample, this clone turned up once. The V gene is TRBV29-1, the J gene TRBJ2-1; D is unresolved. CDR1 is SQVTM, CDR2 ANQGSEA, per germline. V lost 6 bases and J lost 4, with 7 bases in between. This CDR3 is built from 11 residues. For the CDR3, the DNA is TGCAGCGTCACTTTGTACAATGAGCAGTTCTTC. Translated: CSVTLYNEQFF.

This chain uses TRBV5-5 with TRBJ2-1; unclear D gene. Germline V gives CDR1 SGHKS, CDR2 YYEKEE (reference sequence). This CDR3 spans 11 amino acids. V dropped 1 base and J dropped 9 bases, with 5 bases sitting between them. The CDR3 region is CASSLYLEQFF. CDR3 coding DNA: TGTGCCAGCAGCTTGTATCTTGAGCAGTTCTTC.

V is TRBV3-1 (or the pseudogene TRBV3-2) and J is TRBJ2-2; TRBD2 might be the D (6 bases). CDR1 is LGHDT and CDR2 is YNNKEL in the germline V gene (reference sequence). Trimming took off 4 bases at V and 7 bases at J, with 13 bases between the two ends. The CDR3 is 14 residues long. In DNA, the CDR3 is TGTGCCAGCAGCCCCGCGGGACGGGTCGGGGAGCTGTTTTTT. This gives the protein CASSPAGRVGELFF.

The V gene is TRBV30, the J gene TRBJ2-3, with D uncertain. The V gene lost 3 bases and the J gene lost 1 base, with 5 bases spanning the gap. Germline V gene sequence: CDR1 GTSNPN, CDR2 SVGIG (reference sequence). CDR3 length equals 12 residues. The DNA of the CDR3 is TGTGCCTGGAGCCTTGGCACAGATACGCAGTATTTT. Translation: CAWSLGTDTQYF.

The CDR3, as DNA: TGTGCCAGCAGTGGAGAACCCCGGGGCAATCAGCCCCAGCATTTT. Protein sequence: CASSGEPRGNQPQHF. The chain is built from TRBV2 and TRBJ1-5, with D unresolved. Trimming stripped 4 bases from V and 2 bases from J, with 12 bases between. This CDR3 is 15 amino acids long. The germline V gene has CDR1 SNHLY and CDR2 FYNNEI.

CDR3 sequence reads: CAITQGTDYGYTF. In DNA, the CDR3 is TGTGCCATCACCCAAGGGACAGACTATGGCTACACCTTC. The rearrangement uses TRBV10-3 and TRBJ1-2; 7 bases match TRBD1. Per germline, CDR1 ENHRY and CDR2 SYGVKD. The CDR3 has 13 residues. With V trimmed by 7 bases and J by 3 bases, 5 bases remained unmatched.

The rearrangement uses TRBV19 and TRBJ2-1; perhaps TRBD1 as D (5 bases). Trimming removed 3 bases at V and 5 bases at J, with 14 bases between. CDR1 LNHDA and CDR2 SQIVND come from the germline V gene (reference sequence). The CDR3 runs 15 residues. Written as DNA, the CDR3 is TGTGCCAGTAGTATCGGGCAGGGCAACCACAATGAGCAGTTCTTC. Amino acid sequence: CASSIGQGNHNEQFF.

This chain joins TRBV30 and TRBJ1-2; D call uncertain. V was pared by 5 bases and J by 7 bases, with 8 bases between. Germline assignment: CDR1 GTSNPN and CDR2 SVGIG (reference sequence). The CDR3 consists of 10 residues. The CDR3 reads CAWASVGYTF. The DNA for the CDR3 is TGTGCCTGGGCCTCGGTTGGCTACACCTTC.

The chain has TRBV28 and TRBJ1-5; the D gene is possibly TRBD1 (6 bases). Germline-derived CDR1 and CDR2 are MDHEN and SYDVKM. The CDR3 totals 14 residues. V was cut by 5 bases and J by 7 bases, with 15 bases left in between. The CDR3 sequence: CASSPNRVRQPQHF. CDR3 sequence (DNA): TGTGCCAGCAGTCCAAACAGGGTACGACAGCCCCAGCATTTT.

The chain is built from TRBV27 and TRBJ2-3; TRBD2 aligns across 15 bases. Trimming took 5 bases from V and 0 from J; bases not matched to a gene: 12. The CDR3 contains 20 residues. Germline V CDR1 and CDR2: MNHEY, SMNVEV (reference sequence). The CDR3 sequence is CASSIEFGLAGGPSTDTQYF. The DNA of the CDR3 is TGTGCCAGCAGTATAGAATTCGGACTAGCGGGGGGGCCTAGCACAGATACGCAGTATTTT.

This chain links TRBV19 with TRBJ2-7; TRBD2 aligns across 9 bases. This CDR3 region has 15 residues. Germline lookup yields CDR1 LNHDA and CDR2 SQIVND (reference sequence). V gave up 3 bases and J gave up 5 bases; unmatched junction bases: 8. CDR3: CASSIYGGRADEQYF. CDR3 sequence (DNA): TGTGCCAGTAGTATTTACGGCGGGAGGGCCGACGAGCAGTACTTC.

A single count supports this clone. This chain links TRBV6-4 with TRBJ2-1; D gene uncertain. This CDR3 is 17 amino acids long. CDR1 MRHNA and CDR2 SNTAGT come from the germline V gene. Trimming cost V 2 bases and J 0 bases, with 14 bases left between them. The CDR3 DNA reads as TGTGCCAGCAGTGACAAAGAGGCTAAAAGCTCCTACAATGAGCAGTTCTTC. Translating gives CASSDKEAKSSYNEQFF.

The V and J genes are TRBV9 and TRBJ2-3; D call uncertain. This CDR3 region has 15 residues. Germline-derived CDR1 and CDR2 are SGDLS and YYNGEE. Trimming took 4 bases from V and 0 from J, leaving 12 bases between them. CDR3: CASSNFAVSTDTQYF. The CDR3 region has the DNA TGTGCCAGCAGCAATTTCGCGGTTAGCACAGATACGCAGTATTTT.

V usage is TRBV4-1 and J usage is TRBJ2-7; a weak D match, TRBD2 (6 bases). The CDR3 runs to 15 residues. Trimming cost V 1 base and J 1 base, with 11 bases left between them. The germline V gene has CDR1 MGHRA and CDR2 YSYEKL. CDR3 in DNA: TGCGCCAGCAGCCAAGGCCAGGGAGGTTCCTACGAGCAGTACTTC. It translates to CASSQGQGGSYEQYF.

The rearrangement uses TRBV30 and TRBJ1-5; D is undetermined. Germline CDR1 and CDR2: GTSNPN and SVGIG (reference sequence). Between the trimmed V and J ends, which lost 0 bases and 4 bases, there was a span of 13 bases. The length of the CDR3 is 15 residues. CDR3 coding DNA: TGTGCCTGGAGTGTACGGGGATGGGCAAATCAGCCCCAGCATTTT. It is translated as CAWSVRGWANQPQHF.

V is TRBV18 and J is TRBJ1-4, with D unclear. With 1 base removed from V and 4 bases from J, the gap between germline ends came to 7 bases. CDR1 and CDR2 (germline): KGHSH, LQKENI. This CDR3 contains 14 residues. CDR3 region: CASSPRGVNEKLFF. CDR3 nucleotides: TGTGCCAGCTCACCACGGGGAGTTAATGAAAAACTGTTTTTT.

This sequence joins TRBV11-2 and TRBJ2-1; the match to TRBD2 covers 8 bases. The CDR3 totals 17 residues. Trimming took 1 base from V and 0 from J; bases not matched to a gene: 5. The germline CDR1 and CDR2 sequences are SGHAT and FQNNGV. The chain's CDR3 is CASSLGGGRSSYNEQFF. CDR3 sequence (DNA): TGTGCCAGCAGCTTAGGGGGCGGGAGGAGCTCCTACAATGAGCAGTTCTTC. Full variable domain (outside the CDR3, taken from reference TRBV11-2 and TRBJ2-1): EAGVAQSPRYKIIEKRQSVAFWCNPISGHATLYWYQQILGQGPKLLIQFQNNGVVDDSQLPKDRFSAERLKGVDSTLKIQPAKLEDSAVYLCASSLGGGRSSYNEQFFGPGTRLTVL.

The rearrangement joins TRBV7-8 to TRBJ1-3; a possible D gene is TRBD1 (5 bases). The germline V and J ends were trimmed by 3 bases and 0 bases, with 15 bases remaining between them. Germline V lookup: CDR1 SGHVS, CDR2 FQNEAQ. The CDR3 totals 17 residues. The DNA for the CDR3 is TGTGCCAGCAGCTTGCCCCCGACAGAAATCTCTGGAAACACCATATATTTT. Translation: CASSLPPTEISGNTIYF.

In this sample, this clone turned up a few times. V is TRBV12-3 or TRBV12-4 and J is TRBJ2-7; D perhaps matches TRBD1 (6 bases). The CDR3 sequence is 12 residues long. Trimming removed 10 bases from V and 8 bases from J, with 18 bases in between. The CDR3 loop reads CATQTDSTKQYF. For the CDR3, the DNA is TGTGCCACCCAGACGGACAGTACCAAGCAGTACTTC.

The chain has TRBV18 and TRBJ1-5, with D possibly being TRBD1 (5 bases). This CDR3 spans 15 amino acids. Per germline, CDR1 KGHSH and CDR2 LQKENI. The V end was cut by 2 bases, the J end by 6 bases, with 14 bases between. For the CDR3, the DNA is TGTGCCAGCTCACCAGCATACCAGGGACTTCAGCCCCAGCATTTT. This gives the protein CASSPAYQGLQPQHF.